This T cell receptor beta chain was sequenced in a study of response to subunit inactivated influenza vaccine. General study points: The authors suggested that every seasonal influenza vaccination recruits few new T cells.

This clonotype has more than one count but fewer than ten. The antigen is unknown. TCRdb passed the RT-PCR reads through MiXCR, listing each CDR3 protein once. Among some 850,000 distinct CDR3 sequences, about a fifth were seen once, and the ten largest hold 11%. The sequence was collected from a man over 45 who received an inactivated influenza vaccine. Sequenced material: PBMCs from blood, taken 5 days after vaccination.

CDR3 region: CASSLGQGYEGSYEQYF. The DNA of the CDR3 is TGCGCCAGCAGCTTGGGACAGGGATACGAAGGCTCCTACGAGCAGTACTTC. This chain connects TRBV5-1 to TRBJ2-7; 7 bases align to TRBD1. The CDR3 runs to 17 residues. In germline, CDR1 is SGHRS, CDR2 YFSETQ. The junction had 9 bases not matched to a gene; V was cut back by 0 bases and J by 0 bases.